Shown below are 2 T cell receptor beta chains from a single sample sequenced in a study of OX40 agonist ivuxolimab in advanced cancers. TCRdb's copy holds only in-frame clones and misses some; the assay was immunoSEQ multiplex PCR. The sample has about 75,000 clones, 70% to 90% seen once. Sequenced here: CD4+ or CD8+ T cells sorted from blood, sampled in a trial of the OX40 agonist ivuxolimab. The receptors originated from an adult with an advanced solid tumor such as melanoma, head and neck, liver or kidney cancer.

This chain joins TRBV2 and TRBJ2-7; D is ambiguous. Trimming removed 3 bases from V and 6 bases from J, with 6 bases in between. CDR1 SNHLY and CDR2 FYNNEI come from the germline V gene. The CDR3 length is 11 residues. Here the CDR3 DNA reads TGTGCCAGCAGTGATCGGGCCGAGCAGTACTTC. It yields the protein CASSDRAEQYF.

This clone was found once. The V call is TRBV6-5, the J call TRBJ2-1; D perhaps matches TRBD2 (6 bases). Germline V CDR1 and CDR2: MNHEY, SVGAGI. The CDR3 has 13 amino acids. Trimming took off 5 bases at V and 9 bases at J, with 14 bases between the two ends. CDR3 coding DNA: TGTGCCAGCAGTCGGACGGGGGAGGTTGAGCAGTTCTTC. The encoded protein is CASSRTGEVEQFF.